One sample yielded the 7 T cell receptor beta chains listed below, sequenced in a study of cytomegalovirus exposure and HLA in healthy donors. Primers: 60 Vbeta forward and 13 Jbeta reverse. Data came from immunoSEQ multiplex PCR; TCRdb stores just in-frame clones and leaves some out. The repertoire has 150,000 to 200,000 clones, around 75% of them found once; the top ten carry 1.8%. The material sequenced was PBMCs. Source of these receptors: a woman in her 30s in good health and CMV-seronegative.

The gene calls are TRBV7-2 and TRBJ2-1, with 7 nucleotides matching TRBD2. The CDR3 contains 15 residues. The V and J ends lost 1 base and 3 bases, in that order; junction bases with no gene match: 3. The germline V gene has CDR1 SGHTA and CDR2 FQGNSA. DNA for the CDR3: TGTGCCAGCAGCTTAGGCGGGAGCCTCTACAATGAGCAGTTCTTC. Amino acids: CASSLGGSLYNEQFF.

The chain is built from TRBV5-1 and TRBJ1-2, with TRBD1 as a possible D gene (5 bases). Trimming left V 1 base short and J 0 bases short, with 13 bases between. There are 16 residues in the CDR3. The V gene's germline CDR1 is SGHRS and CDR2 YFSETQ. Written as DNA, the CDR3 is TGCGCCAGCAGCTTGACCGGGGGGGGATCTAACTATGGCTACACCTTC. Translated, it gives CASSLTGGGSNYGYTF. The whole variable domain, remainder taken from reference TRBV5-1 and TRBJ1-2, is KAGVTQTPRYLIKTRGQQVTLSCSPISGHRSVSWYQQTPGQGLQFLFEYFSETQRNKGNFPGRFSGRQFSNSRSEMNVSTLELGDSALYLCASSLTGGGSNYGYTFGSGTRLTVV.

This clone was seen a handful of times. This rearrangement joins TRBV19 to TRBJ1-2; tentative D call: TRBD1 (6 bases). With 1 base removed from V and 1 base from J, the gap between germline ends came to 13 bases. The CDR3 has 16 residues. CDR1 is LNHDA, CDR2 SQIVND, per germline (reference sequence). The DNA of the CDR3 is TGTGCCAGTAGTATAGCCGGGGACACCGATAACTATGGCTACACCTTC. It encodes CASSIAGDTDNYGYTF.

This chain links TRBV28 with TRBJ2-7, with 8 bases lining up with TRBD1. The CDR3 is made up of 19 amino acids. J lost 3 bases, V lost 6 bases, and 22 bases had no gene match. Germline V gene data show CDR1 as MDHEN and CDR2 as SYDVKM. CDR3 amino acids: CASSPRRPSGQGPYYEQYF. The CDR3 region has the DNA TGTGCCAGCAGCCCCCGTCGACCTTCCGGACAGGGACCCTACTACGAGCAGTACTTC.

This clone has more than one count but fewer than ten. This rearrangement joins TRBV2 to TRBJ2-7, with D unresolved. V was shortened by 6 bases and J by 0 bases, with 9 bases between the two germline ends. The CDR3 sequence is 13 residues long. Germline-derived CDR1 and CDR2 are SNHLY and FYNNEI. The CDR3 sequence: CASREYFSYEQYF. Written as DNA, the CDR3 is TGTGCCAGCAGGGAATACTTCTCCTACGAGCAGTACTTC.

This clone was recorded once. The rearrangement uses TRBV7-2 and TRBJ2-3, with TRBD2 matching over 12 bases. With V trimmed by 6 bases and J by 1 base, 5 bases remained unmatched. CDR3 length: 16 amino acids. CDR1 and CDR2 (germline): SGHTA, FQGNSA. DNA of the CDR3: TGTGCCAGCAGACTAGCGGGAGGCACTCGCACAGATACGCAGTATTTT. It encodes CASRLAGGTRTDTQYF.

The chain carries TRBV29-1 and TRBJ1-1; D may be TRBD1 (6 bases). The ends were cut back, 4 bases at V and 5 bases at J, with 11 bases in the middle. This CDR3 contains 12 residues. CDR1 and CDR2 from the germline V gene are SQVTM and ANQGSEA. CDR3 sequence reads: CSVGRGTTEAFF. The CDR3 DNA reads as TGCAGCGTTGGAAGGGGGACAACTGAAGCTTTCTTT.